These 21 T cell receptor beta chains were all obtained from the same sample, sequenced in a study of blood T cells in healthy people across ages. For the second PCR, which ran for about 7 to 11 cycles, a sample-barcoded 5' primer and a J-beta primer mix were used. TCRdb re-derived calls from the 5' RACE reads in MiXCR, one entry per CDR3 protein. The sample lists around 650,000 distinct CDR3 sequences; 40% to 45% were seen once. The specimen was blood. Receptor source: an elderly man in good health.

Concerning this clonotype: A much larger clone sits a single nucleotide away, making a read error possible. V usage is TRBV7-2 and J usage is TRBJ2-1; D gene ambiguous. Between the trimmed V and J ends, which lost 5 bases and 6 bases, there was a span of 20 bases. Germline V lookup: CDR1 SGHTA, CDR2 FQGNSA. The CDR3 runs 16 residues. The CDR3 spells CASSQIRAGSGNEQFF. Written as DNA, the CDR3 is TGTGCCAGCAGCCAGATTCGGGCAGGCTCAGGCAATGAGCAGTTCTTC.

In regard to this clonotype: A read error is likely, as this CDR3 ends without the conserved phenylalanine or tryptophan. This chain uses TRBV29-1 with TRBJ2-5; D is possibly TRBD1 (7 bases). The CDR3 has 12 residues. Germline CDR1 and CDR2: SQVTM and ANQGSEA. V was clipped by 4 bases and J by 5 bases, with 11 bases between them. The CDR3 sequence: CSVAGGRETQYL. The CDR3, as DNA: TGCAGCGTTGCAGGGGGGCGGGAGACCCAGTACTTG.

This clonotype turned up a few times. The rearrangement links TRBV29-1 to TRBJ1-1; D unresolved. V shed 4 bases and J shed 1 base, with 13 bases lying between them. Germline CDR1 reads SQVTM; CDR2 reads ANQGSEA. CDR3 size: 14 residues. The CDR3 bases are TGCAGCGTTGGCGGTCCCAGGAAGAACACTGAAGCTTTCTTT. Its protein product is CSVGGPRKNTEAFF.

This sequence joins TRBV6-1 and TRBJ2-3; no definite D call. Between the trimmed V and J ends, which lost 11 bases and 3 bases, there was a span of 15 bases. CDR1 is MNHNS, CDR2 SASEGT, per germline. The CDR3 consists of 13 residues. CDR3 nucleotides: TGTGCCTGCGTCACTATGGGGACAGATACGCAGTATTTT. Translated, it gives CACVTMGTDTQYF.

The chain uses TRBV7-2 and TRBJ2-5; 8 bases agree with TRBD1. Germline V gives CDR1 SGHTA, CDR2 FQGNSA. This CDR3 is 15 amino acids long. The J segment lost 11 bases and the V segment lost 5 bases, leaving 16 bases of the junction unmatched. Here the CDR3 reads CASSDRGQGDDEQYF. The CDR3 DNA reads as TGTGCCAGCAGCGACAGGGGCCAGGGGGACGATGAGCAGTACTTC.

This clonotype was seen repeatedly, ten times or more. The chain couples TRBV6-2 or TRBV6-3 to TRBJ2-1, with TRBD1 matching 8 bases. Germline V lookup: CDR1 MNHEY, CDR2 SVGEGT. V shed 6 bases and J 3 bases; nucleotides not matched to a gene: 4. The length of the CDR3 is 14 residues. The chain's CDR3 is CASSQGQGYNEQFF. The CDR3 DNA reads as TGTGCCAGCAGCCAAGGACAGGGCTACAATGAGCAGTTCTTC.

The chain links TRBV11-2 to TRBJ2-2, with D hard to call. Germline CDR1 is SGHAT and CDR2 is FQNNGV. Between the trimmed V and J ends, which lost 5 bases and 0 bases, there was a span of 10 bases. The CDR3 totals 15 residues. The CDR3 reads CASSENPANTGELFF. CDR3 bases: TGTGCCAGCAGCGAGAATCCCGCGAACACCGGGGAGCTGTTTTTT.

A note on this clonotype: This could be a read error, since a much larger clone is one nucleotide away. V and J are TRBV9 and TRBJ2-1; TRBD1 or TRBD2 may be the D gene (5 bases each). This CDR3 is built from 13 residues. Per the germline V gene, CDR1 is SGDLS and CDR2 is YYNGEE. The V end was cut by 4 bases, the J end by 10 bases, with 15 bases between. CDR3 sequence (DNA): TGTGCCAGCAGCCACAATAGATGGGACGAGCAGTTCTTC. Protein sequence: CASSHNRWDEQFF.

In nucleotides, the CDR3 is TGTGCCAGCAGACCCCGGGACAGGGGGTATCAGCCCCAGCATTTT. Encoded protein: CASRPRDRGYQPQHF. The chain uses TRBV6-5 and TRBJ1-5, with TRBD1 matching 11 bases. The CDR3 length is 15 residues. V dropped 6 bases and J dropped 5; count of bases not matched to a gene: 6. Germline lookup yields CDR1 MNHEY and CDR2 SVGAGI.

This clonotype was recorded a few times. The J gene is TRBJ2-3, the V gene TRBV9, with 13 positions matching TRBD2. This CDR3 spans 15 amino acids. CDR1 is SGDLS and CDR2 is YYNGEE in the germline V gene. V gave up 3 bases and J gave up 4 bases; unmatched junction bases: 2. The DNA of the CDR3 is TGTGCCAGCAGCGGGACTAGCGGGAGCCCAGATACGCAGTATTTT. This encodes CASSGTSGSPDTQYF.

This clonotype has just a few counts. The chain joins TRBV20-1 to TRBJ2-3, with TRBD2 matching over 8 bases. The CDR3 has 13 amino acids. The V and J ends lost 3 bases and 5 bases, in that order; junction bases with no gene match: 4. In germline, CDR1 is DFQATT, CDR2 SNEGSKA (reference sequence). The CDR3, as DNA: TGCAGTGCTAGTCCGGGGGGGCGAGATACGCAGTATTTT. Residues: CSASPGGRDTQYF.

The chain employs TRBV4-3 and TRBJ2-3; D not resolved. V lost 0 bases, J lost 0 bases, and 7 bases lay in between. The CDR3 extends over 15 amino acids. Germline lookup yields CDR1 LGHNA and CDR2 YSLEER. The CDR3 DNA follows: TGCGCCAGCAGCCAAGACGCAGTAAGCACAGATACGCAGTATTTT. Protein: CASSQDAVSTDTQYF.

On this clonotype: This may stem from a read error, because a much larger clone lies one nucleotide away. The chain employs TRBV27 and TRBJ2-1; TRBD2 matches 9 bases. The CDR3 covers 15 residues. The germline CDR1 and CDR2 sequences are MNHEY and SMNVEV (reference sequence). The CDR3 sequence is CASRLRLADLNGQFF. In DNA, the CDR3 is TGTGCCAGCAGACTAAGACTAGCGGACCTCAATGGGCAGTTCTTC.

The sample holds one count of this clonotype. This chain links TRBV20-1 with TRBJ2-1; the D gene is possibly TRBD1 (6 bases). The ends were cut back, 0 bases at V and 6 bases at J, with 9 bases in the middle. CDR3 length: 13 residues. Germline CDR1 is DFQATT and CDR2 is SNEGSKA (reference sequence). CDR3 sequence (DNA): TGCAGTGCTAGAGATCCCAGGGGCAATGAGCAGTTCTTC. As protein: CSARDPRGNEQFF.

Remarks on this clonotype: Germline and junction disagree at one end, which may indicate a read error. This chain uses TRBV2 with TRBJ2-1; D is perhaps TRBD2 (6 bases). The CDR3 is 13 residues long. Germline V lookup: CDR1 SNHLY, CDR2 FYNNEI. This chain's CDR3 is CASSGGVYTEQFF. The CDR3 DNA reads as TGTGCCAGCAGTGGGGGGGTGTACACTGAGCAGTTCTTC.

There are a few counts of this clonotype. CDR3 loop: CASSRRLAGAFRNTQETQYF. The CDR3 nucleotides read TGTGCCAGCAGCCGACGACTAGCGGGGGCCTTCAGGAATACTCAAGAGACCCAGTACTTC. This chain uses TRBV5-5 with TRBJ2-5, with 12 nucleotides matching TRBD2. J lost 2 bases, V lost 4 bases, and 18 bases had no gene match. The CDR3 sequence is 20 residues long. Per germline, CDR1 SGHKS and CDR2 YYEKEE (reference sequence).

This clonotype was found a few times. The CDR3 DNA is TGTGCCAGCAGCTTAATGGTGGGTAACCACGAGCAGTACTTC. It yields the protein CASSLMVGNHEQYF. The J gene is TRBJ2-7, the V gene TRBV7-2, with D unclear. Germline loops: CDR1 SGHTA, CDR2 FQGNSA. CDR3 length equals 14 residues. The ends were cut back, 2 bases at V and 5 bases at J, with 13 bases in the middle.

The count of this clonotype is one. The chain couples TRBV20-1 to TRBJ1-3; a weak D match, TRBD1 (5 bases). The CDR3 is 14 residues long. Germline loops: CDR1 DFQATT, CDR2 SNEGSKA (reference sequence). V was cut by 4 bases and J by 3 bases, with 13 bases left in between. CDR3 DNA: TGCAGTGCTACGCAGGGCTGGAGTGGAAACACCATATATTTT. This translates into CSATQGWSGNTIYF.

This clonotype has just a few counts. The genes are TRBV20-1 and TRBJ2-1; 10 nucleotides match TRBD1. CDR1 is DFQATT and CDR2 is SNEGSKA in the germline V gene (reference sequence). CDR3 length equals 13 residues. The V gene end was trimmed by 5 bases and the J gene end by 9 bases; junction bases not matched to a gene: 7. The CDR3 loop reads CSALGQGISEQFF. The CDR3 DNA reads as TGCAGTGCTCTGGGACAGGGGATCAGTGAGCAGTTCTTC.

The gene calls are TRBV9 and TRBJ2-5; 9 nucleotides align to TRBD2. V trimming: 1 base; J trimming: 2 bases; junction bases outside the gene matches: 9. The CDR3 has 17 residues. Germline CDR1 reads SGDLS; CDR2 reads YYNGEE. CDR3 coding DNA: TGTGCCAGCAGCGTATCCTGGGGTAGCGGGGGTCAAGAGACCCAGTACTTC. Its protein product is CASSVSWGSGGQETQYF.

This clonotype was picked up a small number of times. The rearrangement uses TRBV28 and TRBJ2-1; possibly TRBD2 for D (6 bases). This CDR3 has 13 amino acids. V was clipped by 6 bases and J by 6 bases, with 12 bases between them. Germline V gene lookup returns CDR1 MDHEN and CDR2 SYDVKM. The CDR3 protein is CASRSGGVNEQFF. The CDR3 DNA reads as TGTGCCAGCAGATCGGGCGGGGTCAATGAGCAGTTCTTC.